The rows below give T cell receptor beta chains drawn from one sample of a study of blood T cell repertoires in COVID-19. The data were produced by immunoSEQ multiplex PCR, yet TCRdb's version contains in-frame clones alone and is incomplete. Among a few hundred thousand clones listed, just under 90% were seen once. Sequences were obtained from PBMCs or T cells enriched from blood (not recorded which). The receptors stem from a man aged 30 to 45 who had recovered from COVID-19. Both conserved end residues are part of each CDR3. D genes are given only for firm matches. Clone size appears in some rows only: once, few, many, or a class for an expanded clone.

clone size | D gene | J gene | V gene | CDR3 DNA | CDR3 protein
NA | TRBD1 | TRBJ1-1 | TRBV14 | TGTGCCAGCAGCCACGGACAGGGAATGAACACTGAAGCTTTCTTT | CASSHGQGMNTEAFF
NA | NA | TRBJ1-2 | TRBV21-1 | TGTGCCAGCAGCAAGATCCCCTACCTCCTCCCCAACTATGGCTACACCTTC | CASSKIPYLLPNYGYTF
NA | TRBD1 | TRBJ2-1 | TRBV12-5 | TGTGCTAGTGGTCGCGACAGGGGAAATGAGCAGTTCTTC | CASGRDRGNEQFF
NA | NA | TRBJ1-3 | TRBV19 | TGTGCCAGTAGTAAGGACAGTAGCTACTCTGGAAACACCATATATTTT | CASSKDSSYSGNTIYF
NA | NA | TRBJ2-1 | TRBV4-3 | TGCGCCAGCAGCCACTCACTAGAGGCTATGGATGAGCAGTTCTTC | CASSHSLEAMDEQFF
NA | NA | TRBJ2-1 | TRBV23-1 | TGCGCCAGCAGTCAATCGGAACAGGGACCCTACAATGAGCAGTTCTTC | CASSQSEQGPYNEQFF
NA | TRBD1 | TRBJ1-4 | TRBV19 | TGTGCCAGTAGTAAACGAAAGAAAACAGGGGGCCAGTTTGGTAATGAAAAACTGTTTTTT | CASSKRKKTGGQFGNEKLFF
NA | TRBD1 | TRBJ1-1 | TRBV6-5 | TGTGCCAGCAGTTACGGGACAGGGACGAACACTGAAGCTTTCTTT | CASSYGTGTNTEAFF
NA | NA | TRBJ1-1 | TRBV15 | TGTGCCACCACCGAGACAGAGAACACTGAAGCTTTCTTT | CATTETENTEAFF
NA | NA | TRBJ2-7 | TRBV19 | TGTGCCAGCGGGGACATCTACGAGCAGTACTTC | CASGDIYEQYF
NA | NA | TRBJ2-1 | TRBV5-1 | TGCGCCAGCAGCTTGTATACAGGGTCCAATGAGCAGTTCTTC | CASSLYTGSNEQFF
NA | NA | TRBJ1-1 | TRBV19 | TGTGCCAGTAGTATTGACAGACCGAACACTGAAGCTTTCTTT | CASSIDRPNTEAFF
NA | NA | TRBJ2-6 | TRBV5-8 | TGTGCCAGCAGTCTCGGACTCTCTGGGGCCAACGTCCTGACTTTC | CASSLGLSGANVLTF
few | TRBD2 | TRBJ2-7 | TRBV6-5 | TGTGCCAGCAGTAGCCCTAGCGGGAGCTACGAGCAGTACTTC | CASSSPSGSYEQYF
few | NA | TRBJ2-1 | TRBV6-4 | TGTGCCAGCAGTGACTCCCCCGGGTACAATGAGCAGTTCTTC | CASSDSPGYNEQFF
NA | TRBD2 | TRBJ2-1 | TRBV11-2 | TGTGCCAGCAGCTACCTAGCGGGGAACTACAATGAGCAGTTCTTC | CASSYLAGNYNEQFF
NA | TRBD2 | TRBJ2-3 | TRBV30 | TGTGCCTGGAGTAAACTATCTTTCTCGGGGGGGAAAGATACGCAGTATTTT | CAWSKLSFSGGKDTQYF
NA | NA | TRBJ1-2 | TRBV5-1 | TGCGCCAGCAGCCCGGACAGTTTTCCTTATGGCTACACCTTC | CASSPDSFPYGYTF
NA | NA | TRBJ2-2 | TRBV12-5 | TGTGCTAGTGGTTTGGACGAGGGGGGGCCTACCGGGGAGCTGTTTTTT | CASGLDEGGPTGELFF
NA | NA | TRBJ1-2 | TRBV19 | TGTGCCAGTAGTATTTTTCCCCCTGGGAGGAAAGACGGCTATGGCTACACCTTC | CASSIFPPGRKDGYGYTF
NA | NA | TRBJ1-2 | TRBV15 | TGTGCCACCAGCAGAGATCAGGGGTGGTGGCAGGGAGTAGCTAACTATGGCTACACCTTC | CATSRDQGWWQGVANYGYTF
NA | TRBD1 | TRBJ1-2 | TRBV19 | TGTGCCAGTAGTATGGGGACAGAAAACTATGGCTACACCTTC | CASSMGTENYGYTF
NA | NA | TRBJ2-7 | TRBV4-3 | TGCGCCAGCAGCCAAGTTCGTCACACGGGCTACGAGCAGTACTTC | CASSQVRHTGYEQYF
NA | NA | TRBJ2-2 | TRBV5-1 | TGCGCCAGCAGCTTTGGCAGGGTCGACACCGGGGAGCTGTTTTTT | CASSFGRVDTGELFF
NA | NA | TRBJ1-5 | TRBV7-8 | TGTGCCAGCAGCTTATTCGGGGGAAATCAGCCCCAGCATTTT | CASSLFGGNQPQHF
NA | NA | TRBJ1-1 | TRBV5-8 | TGTGCCAGCACCGTAGTCCTTCTCAGGCAACCGAACACTGAAGCTTTCTTT | CASTVVLLRQPNTEAFF
NA | TRBD1 | TRBJ1-2 | TRBV10-1 | TGCGCCAGCTCCACCGGGACAGATGATGGCTACACCTTC | CASSTGTDDGYTF
NA | TRBD2 | TRBJ2-5 | TRBV6-2/TRBV6-3 | TGTGCCAGCACCCCCGAGGGACTAGGGATATGGGAGACCCAGTACTTC | CASTPEGLGIWETQYF
once | NA | TRBJ2-1 | TRBV7-9 | TGTGCCAGCAGCTTAGCGGGAGAGTTCAGTGAGCAGTTCTTC | CASSLAGEFSEQFF
few | NA | TRBJ1-2 | TRBV7-9 | TGTGCCAGCAGCTTAAATTACGGGGGGATTTTGCATGGCTACACCTTC | CASSLNYGGILHGYTF
NA | TRBD1 | TRBJ2-7 | TRBV29-1 | TGCAGCGCCCGGGACAGGACATACTACGAGCAGTACTTC | CSARDRTYYEQYF
NA | NA | TRBJ1-6 | TRBV18 | TGTGCCAGCTCACCACAGGGGGGGAATTCACCCCTCCACTTT | CASSPQGGNSPLHF
NA | NA | TRBJ2-4 | TRBV21-1 | TGTGCCAGCAGCAAATGGGTCGTACTACAGGGCTCGGCAAACATTCAGTACTTC | CASSKWVVLQGSANIQYF
NA | NA | TRBJ1-3 | TRBV9 | TGTGCCAGCAGCGAACAGGTTTCAGGAAACACCATATATTTT | CASSEQVSGNTIYF
once | NA | TRBJ2-1 | TRBV7-9 | TGTGCCAGCAGCCCTGGCTGGGCTGAGCAGTTCTTC | CASSPGWAEQFF
NA | TRBD2 | TRBJ2-5 | TRBV19 | TGTGCCAGTAGTTCTTTGACTAGCGGGGTTCAAGAGACCCAGTACTTC | CASSSLTSGVQETQYF
NA | NA | TRBJ2-7 | TRBV7-2 | TGTGCCAGCAGCTTAGCACCATCCCACTACTACGAGCAGTACTTC | CASSLAPSHYYEQYF
NA | NA | TRBJ2-5 | TRBV19 | TGTGCCAGTAGTGCGTATTCAGGGGTTCAAGAGACCCAGTACTTC | CASSAYSGVQETQYF
NA | TRBD1 | TRBJ2-7 | TRBV30 | TGTGCCGGACACAGGGGCTCTATCTACGAGCAGTACTTC | CAGHRGSIYEQYF
NA | TRBD1 | TRBJ1-5 | TRBV5-1 | TGCGCCATACCCCGGGACAGGGGGCCGATCAATCAGCCCCAGCATTTT | CAIPRDRGPINQPQHF